This TCR beta chain is drawn from a study of blood T cell repertoires in COVID-19. Turning to the study itself: Acute and convalescent COVID-19 samples came from the United States, Italy and Spain. In each case, the material was cDNA or gDNA derived from T cells, B-cell-depleted T cells, or PBMCs.

The authors' processing: Estimated nucleated cell counts came from reference gene primer amplification. Only in-frame clones appear in the TCRdb table, and some are missing; sequencing was by immunoSEQ multiplex PCR. D and trimming come from the DNA, and the V and J calls and clone size come from that table. This table has about 250,000 clones, more than 70% appearing once. Patients in Seattle were enrolled during active infection, then followed longitudinally. CDR1 and CDR2 (germline): SGHNT, YYREEE (reference sequence). This CDR3 comprises 16 residues. J lost 4 bases, V lost 4 bases, and 9 bases had no gene match.

The chain carries TRBV5-4 and TRBJ1-1; 11 bases map to TRBD1. The TCR originated in a woman of 80 years or more with COVID-19, enrolled during active disease. The sample comprised peripheral blood. The CDR3 sequence is CASSPGQGAGVTEAFF. CDR3 in DNA: TGTGCCAGCAGCCCCGGACAGGGGGCTGGGGTCACTGAAGCTTTCTTT.